The rows below give T cell receptor beta chains drawn from one sample of a study of T cells expressing NK-cell markers. TCRdb re-called the 5' RACE reads; every CDR3 protein appears as one record, without DNA. The table lists a few hundred thousand distinct CDR3 sequences, with about 0.39% in the top ten. Sequencing used blood T cells: a sorted CD56 or NKG2C T cell subset, CD4+ or CD8+ T cells, or bulk PBMC T cells (not recorded which). These receptors originate from a young man in good health. Both conserved end residues are part of each CDR3.

v_call: TRBV15
j_call: TRBJ2-1
cdr3_aa: CATRAGAGGQYINEQFF

v_call: TRBV11-2
j_call: TRBJ2-2
cdr3_aa: CASRRLGDTGELFF

v_call: TRBV20-1
j_call: TRBJ2-1
cdr3_aa: CSARDSGRFNEQFF

v_call: TRBV12-3/TRBV12-4
j_call: TRBJ2-4
cdr3_aa: CASSSEGLADRKNIQYF

v_call: TRBV30
j_call: TRBJ2-3
cdr3_aa: CARRAGRGSTDTQYF

v_call: TRBV5-1
j_call: TRBJ2-1
cdr3_aa: CASSLGLVGHNEQFF

v_call: TRBV11-1
j_call: TRBJ2-1
cdr3_aa: CASSAQLTYNEQFF

v_call: TRBV6-1
j_call: TRBJ2-1
cdr3_aa: CASGAGLGGNEQFF

v_call: TRBV6-1
j_call: TRBJ2-2
cdr3_aa: CASRAGTGDSGELFF

v_call: TRBV11-2
j_call: TRBJ2-1
cdr3_aa: CASSFGFIGTGGLNEQFF

v_call: TRBV20-1
j_call: TRBJ1-5
cdr3_aa: CSASDRRQGQPQHF

v_call: TRBV7-2
j_call: TRBJ2-1
cdr3_aa: CASSLAPGREQFF

v_call: TRBV15
j_call: TRBJ2-7
cdr3_aa: CATSRGWDWQYF

v_call: TRBV7-7
j_call: TRBJ2-2
cdr3_aa: CASSYTGLNGELFF

v_call: TRBV29-1
j_call: TRBJ2-1
cdr3_aa: CSVEDGSGRTYNEQFF

v_call: TRBV11-1
j_call: TRBJ2-3
cdr3_aa: CASSLPRRLAGGADTQYF

v_call: TRBV7-2
j_call: TRBJ2-7
cdr3_aa: CASSLGGTSRSHEQYF

v_call: TRBV12-3/TRBV12-4
j_call: TRBJ1-1
cdr3_aa: CVCGRMNTEAFF

v_call: TRBV7-6
j_call: TRBJ2-5
cdr3_aa: CASSYSEETQYF

v_call: TRBV5-1
j_call: TRBJ2-6
cdr3_aa: CASRRDRDSGANVLTF

v_call: TRBV3-1
j_call: TRBJ1-6
cdr3_aa: CASSQVGGVLDSPLHF

v_call: TRBV29-1
j_call: TRBJ1-1
cdr3_aa: CSVCGRANTEAFF

v_call: TRBV12-3/TRBV12-4
j_call: TRBJ2-7
cdr3_aa: CASSFIGDYGGEQYF

v_call: TRBV27
j_call: TRBJ1-1
cdr3_aa: CASSPRDRANTEAFF

v_call: TRBV28
j_call: TRBJ1-6
cdr3_aa: CASRTGTRVNSPLHF

v_call: TRBV7-6
j_call: TRBJ2-5
cdr3_aa: CASSEWAREETQYF

v_call: TRBV4-2
j_call: TRBJ2-7
cdr3_aa: CASSQDEGANYEQYF

v_call: TRBV28
j_call: TRBJ2-1
cdr3_aa: CASSFSVYEQFF

v_call: TRBV7-9
j_call: TRBJ1-4
cdr3_aa: CASGSGTVSEKLFF

v_call: TRBV29-1
j_call: TRBJ1-5
cdr3_aa: CSVEDTGGGQPQHF

v_call: TRBV20-1
j_call: TRBJ1-4
cdr3_aa: CSANRVGFNEKLFF

v_call: TRBV11-1
j_call: TRBJ2-7
cdr3_aa: CASSARSPYEQYF

v_call: TRBV15
j_call: TRBJ1-3
cdr3_aa: CATRETGNTIYF

v_call: TRBV14
j_call: TRBJ2-1
cdr3_aa: CASSQDFIGATSFGDEQFF

v_call: TRBV25-1
j_call: TRBJ1-2
cdr3_aa: CASSGRTGDRLGYTF

v_call: TRBV11-2
j_call: TRBJ2-1
cdr3_aa: CASSYLAGGSREQFF

v_call: TRBV7-2
j_call: TRBJ2-3
cdr3_aa: CASSPFSLERDTQYF

v_call: TRBV5-1
j_call: TRBJ2-1
cdr3_aa: CASTGLAGNEQFF

v_call: TRBV11-3
j_call: TRBJ1-1
cdr3_aa: CASSFMGTDGFF

v_call: TRBV29-1
j_call: TRBJ2-1
cdr3_aa: CSSLGGDKTYNEQFF

v_call: TRBV20-1
j_call: TRBJ2-3
cdr3_aa: CSARDPRSIADTQYF

v_call: TRBV12-3/TRBV12-4
j_call: TRBJ2-3
cdr3_aa: CASSPLRVTTDTQYF

v_call: TRBV7-6
j_call: TRBJ2-1
cdr3_aa: CASSSPLRGLYNEQFF

v_call: TRBV4-2
j_call: TRBJ2-6
cdr3_aa: CASSPEIQAGANVLTF

v_call: TRBV20-1
j_call: TRBJ2-3
cdr3_aa: CSARDLDRSTDTQYF

v_call: TRBV7-6
j_call: TRBJ1-4
cdr3_aa: CASSSRGGEKLFF

v_call: TRBV7-6
j_call: TRBJ2-1
cdr3_aa: CASRPDQGGFGEQFF

v_call: TRBV14
j_call: TRBJ2-5
cdr3_aa: CASSQGQLAGRGETQYF

v_call: TRBV5-1
j_call: TRBJ1-1
cdr3_aa: CASSLAGSTEAFF